This TCR beta chain was retrieved from a study of HIV-infected patients and healthy controls. This clonotype came up many times. Its target is unknown. Reverse transcription used 500 to 550 ng RNA and constant-region primers for alpha and beta. Alpha and beta chain libraries were made separately by chain-specific third strand synthesis with multiplexing indices. Each cDNA molecule was barcoded, and a single primer pair amplified each chain. Each molecule carried a 12-nucleotide identifier made of two joined random hexamers added before amplification. MiXCR, applied by TCRdb to the 5' RACE reads, yields one record per CDR3 protein. The table records approximately 8,000 distinct CDR3 sequences, over 8% of them present only once. V lost 6 bases, J lost 4 bases, and 6 bases stayed unmatched. There are 14 residues in the CDR3. Whole blood was used without fractionation, so all unsorted peripheral T cells were included.

Study-wide findings and caveats: MAIT alpha-chain CDR3s were frequent in healthy controls, depleted in HIV+.

This specimen was blood, taken before antiretroviral therapy. The sequence was obtained from an adult with HIV infection. J is TRBJ1-2 and V is TRBV12-3 or TRBV12-4; 9 positions match TRBD1. The CDR3 coding sequence is TGTGCCAGCAGCCCAGGGACAGGGATCTATGGCTACACCTTC. Encoded protein: CASSPGTGIYGYTF.